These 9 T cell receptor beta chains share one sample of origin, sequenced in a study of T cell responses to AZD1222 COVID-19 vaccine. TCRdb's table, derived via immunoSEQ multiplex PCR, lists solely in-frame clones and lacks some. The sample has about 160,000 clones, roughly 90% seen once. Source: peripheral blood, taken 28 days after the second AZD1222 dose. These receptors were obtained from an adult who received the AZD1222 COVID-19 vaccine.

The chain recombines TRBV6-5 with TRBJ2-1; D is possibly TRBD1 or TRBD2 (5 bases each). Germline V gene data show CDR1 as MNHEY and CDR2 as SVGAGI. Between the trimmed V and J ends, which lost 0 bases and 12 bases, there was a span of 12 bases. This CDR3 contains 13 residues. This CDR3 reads CASSYSPGTLQFF. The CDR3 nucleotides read TGTGCCAGCAGTTACTCGCCTGGGACGCTGCAGTTCTTC.

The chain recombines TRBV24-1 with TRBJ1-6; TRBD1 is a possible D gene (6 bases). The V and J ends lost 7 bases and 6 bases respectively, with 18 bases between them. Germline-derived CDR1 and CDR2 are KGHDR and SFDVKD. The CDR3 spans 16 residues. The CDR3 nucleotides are TGTGCCACCAGCGGCCCGTGTGGACAGCTTAATTCACCCCTCCACTTT. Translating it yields CATSGPCGQLNSPLHF.

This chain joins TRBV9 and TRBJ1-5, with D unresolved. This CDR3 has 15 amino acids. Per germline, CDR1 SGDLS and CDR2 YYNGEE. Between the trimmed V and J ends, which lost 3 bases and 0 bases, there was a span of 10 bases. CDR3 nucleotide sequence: TGTGCCAGCAGCGAGGATGCCAATAGCAATCAGCCCCAGCATTTT. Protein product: CASSEDANSNQPQHF.

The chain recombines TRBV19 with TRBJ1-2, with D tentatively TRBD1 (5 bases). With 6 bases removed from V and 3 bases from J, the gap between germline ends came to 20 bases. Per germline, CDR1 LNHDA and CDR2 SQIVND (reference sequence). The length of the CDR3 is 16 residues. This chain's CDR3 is CASSSETIGVYYGYTF. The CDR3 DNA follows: TGTGCCAGTAGCTCCGAAACAATAGGGGTCTACTATGGCTACACCTTC.

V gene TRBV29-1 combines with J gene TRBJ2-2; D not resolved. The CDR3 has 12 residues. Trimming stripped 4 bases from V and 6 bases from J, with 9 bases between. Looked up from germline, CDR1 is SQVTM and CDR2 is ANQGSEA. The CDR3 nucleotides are TGCAGCGTTGTTTTAAGCGCCGGGGAGCTGTTTTTT. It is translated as CSVVLSAGELFF.

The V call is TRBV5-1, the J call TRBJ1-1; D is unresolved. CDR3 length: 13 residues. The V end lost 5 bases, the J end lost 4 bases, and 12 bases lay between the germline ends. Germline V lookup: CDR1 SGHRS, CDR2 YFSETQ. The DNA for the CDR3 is TGCGCCAGCAGTCCTTCGGCGGGCACTGAAGCTTTCTTT. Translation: CASSPSAGTEAFF.

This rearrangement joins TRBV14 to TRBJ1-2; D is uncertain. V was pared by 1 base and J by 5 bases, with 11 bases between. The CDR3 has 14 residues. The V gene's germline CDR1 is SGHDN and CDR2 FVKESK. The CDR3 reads CASSQAGQRYGYTF. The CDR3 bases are TGTGCCAGCAGCCAAGCTGGGCAGAGATATGGCTACACCTTC.

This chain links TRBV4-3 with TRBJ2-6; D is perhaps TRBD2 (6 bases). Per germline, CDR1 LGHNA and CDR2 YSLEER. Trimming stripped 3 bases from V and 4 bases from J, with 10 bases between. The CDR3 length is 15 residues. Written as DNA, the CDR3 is TGCGCCAGCAGCCAGGGACTCAGGGGGGCCAACGTCCTGACTTTC. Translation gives CASSQGLRGANVLTF.

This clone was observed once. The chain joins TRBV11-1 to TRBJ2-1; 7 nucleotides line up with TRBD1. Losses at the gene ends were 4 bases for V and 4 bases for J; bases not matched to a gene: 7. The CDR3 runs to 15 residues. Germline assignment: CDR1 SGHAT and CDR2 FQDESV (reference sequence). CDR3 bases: TGTGCCAGCAGCTCCTCGACAGGGCGGTACAATGAGCAGTTCTTC. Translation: CASSSSTGRYNEQFF.